The T cell receptor (beta chain) under discussion was sequenced for a study of early T cells in non-severe SARS-CoV-2 infection. In the library, individual cDNA molecules carried attached unique molecular identifiers. From the 5' RACE reads, TCRdb called clonotypes with MiXCR, one entry per CDR3 protein. The data contain around 60,000 distinct CDR3 sequences, about an eighth of them singletons. The study's findings and limits: Matching results from VDJdb favored anti-spike CD8 responses, leaving private and CD4 specificities undetected.

CDR3 length equals 14 residues. Trimming pared 2 bases from V and 2 bases from J, leaving 10 bases between. From germline, CDR1 is DFQATT and CDR2 SNEGSKA (reference sequence). This clonotype was observed at least ten times. The antigen remains undetermined. The receptor was derived from an adult who was a healthcare worker with PCR-confirmed SARS-CoV-2 infection or an uninfected control (not recorded which). This chain uses TRBV20-1 with TRBJ2-1; no clear D. Sample: whole blood. This CDR3 is CSARTAQTYNEQFF. DNA for the CDR3: TGCAGTGCTAGAACGGCGCAAACCTACAATGAGCAGTTCTTC.